The clone carrying this T cell receptor (beta chain) was counted at least ten times. Its antigen is still unknown. The time point here: sample taken at primary tumor resection. A total of fewer than 80 untreated early-stage non-small cell lung cancer patients served as donors. The record originates from a study of spatial heterogeneity in lung cancer. Study conclusions and caveats: Ubiquitous expanded tumor TCRs appeared in blood more at resection than follow-up.

The ends lost 3 bases at V and 4 bases at J; junction bases unmatched: 10. This CDR3 has 16 amino acids. Looked up from germline, CDR1 is MGHRA and CDR2 is YSYEKL. TCRdb passed the 5' RACE reads through MiXCR, listing each CDR3 protein once. The table shows approximately 40,000 distinct CDR3 sequences, with approximately 7% occurring only once. The rearrangement joins TRBV4-1 to TRBJ2-3; TRBD2 matches at 7 bases. Sequenced material: PBMCs, taken at surgery. This clonotype was obtained from a female donor with early-stage non-small cell lung cancer. The CDR3 sequence is CASSHERGPAADTQYF. In DNA, the CDR3 is TGCGCCAGCAGCCATGAGCGGGGTCCGGCCGCAGATACGCAGTATTTT.